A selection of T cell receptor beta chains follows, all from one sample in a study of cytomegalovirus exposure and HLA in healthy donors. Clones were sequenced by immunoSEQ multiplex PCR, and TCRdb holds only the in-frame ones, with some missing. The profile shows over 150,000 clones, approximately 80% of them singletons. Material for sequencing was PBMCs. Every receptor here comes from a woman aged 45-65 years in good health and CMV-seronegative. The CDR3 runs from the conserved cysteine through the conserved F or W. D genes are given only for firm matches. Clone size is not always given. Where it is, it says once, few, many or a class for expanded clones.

TGCGCCAGCAGCTTGAGACAGGGTAAAGCTAATGAAAAACTGTTTTTT	CASSLRQGKANEKLFF	TRBD1	TRBJ1-4	NA	TRBV5-1
TGTGCCAGCAGTTTAGGAGGGGTCAATCAGCCCCAGCATTTT	CASSLGGVNQPQHF	NA	TRBJ1-5	NA	TRBV27
TGTGCCAGCACGGAAGCGGGGTTCAGCACAGATACGCAGTATTTT	CASTEAGFSTDTQYF	TRBD2	TRBJ2-3	NA	TRBV28
TGCGCCAGCAGCCGCAACATTGAATTGAACACTGAAGCTTTCTTT	CASSRNIELNTEAFF	NA	TRBJ1-1	NA	TRBV4-3
TGTGCCCGCAGTCAACAAGAGACCCAGTACTTC	CARSQQETQYF	NA	TRBJ2-5	NA	TRBV30
TGTGCCAGTAGTATAGAACTGTGGGTAGCGGGGTTTTCTGGGGCCAACGTCCTGACTTTC	CASSIELWVAGFSGANVLTF	TRBD2	TRBJ2-6	NA	TRBV19
TGCGCCAGCAGCCCTACTAGCGGGGAGGGTACGCAGTATTTT	CASSPTSGEGTQYF	TRBD2	TRBJ2-3	NA	TRBV5-1
TGTGCCAGCAGTGGCGAGAGATTAGCCAAAAACATTCAGTACTTC	CASSGERLAKNIQYF	NA	TRBJ2-4	few	TRBV6-1
TGTGCCAGCAGTGAACTAGGGGCAGGGAAGGGGCCAGCGAAATATGGCTACACCTTC	CASSELGAGKGPAKYGYTF	NA	TRBJ1-2	once	TRBV6-1
TGTGCCAGCAGCTCAACAAATCTAGCGGGGGGTACCTACGAGCAGTACTTC	CASSSTNLAGGTYEQYF	TRBD2	TRBJ2-7	NA	TRBV9
TGTGCCAGCAGTCCATCTCCCGGGACAGGGATATCCTACGAGCAGTACTTC	CASSPSPGTGISYEQYF	TRBD1	TRBJ2-7	NA	TRBV27
TGTGCCAGCAGTTCCAGACAGGGGGCGACCTACGAGCAGTACTTC	CASSSRQGATYEQYF	TRBD1	TRBJ2-7	few	TRBV28
TGTGCCAGCAGCTCCCGCCTTAAATCTAGCGGGAGATTGGCCAAAAACATTCAGTACTTC	CASSSRLKSSGRLAKNIQYF	TRBD2	TRBJ2-4	NA	TRBV13
TGCGCCAGCAGCCCGGTTCCCATGAGAAAACTGTTTTTT	CASSPVPMRKLFF	NA	TRBJ1-4	few	TRBV5-1
TGTGCCTGGAGTCGGGAATACTATGGCTACACCTTC	CAWSREYYGYTF	NA	TRBJ1-2	NA	TRBV30
TGCGCCAGCAGCTTGGGGCCAACAGGCCCCGTTTCTGGGGCCAACGTCCTGACTTTC	CASSLGPTGPVSGANVLTF	NA	TRBJ2-6	NA	TRBV5-1
TGTGCCAGCAGTCCACTAGCGGGACTCTATACTAATGAGCAGTTCTTC	CASSPLAGLYTNEQFF	TRBD2	TRBJ2-1	NA	TRBV27
TGTGCCAGCAGTTTTGGATCCACCGGGGGTGAGCAGTTCTTC	CASSFGSTGGEQFF	NA	TRBJ2-1	NA	TRBV27
TGTGCCAGCAGGAAGGGGACAACGAACACCGGGGAGCTGTTTTTT	CASRKGTTNTGELFF	NA	TRBJ2-2	NA	TRBV6-5
TGTGCCAGCAGTTGGGAGACAGGTGGAACTAATGAAAAACTGTTTTTT	CASSWETGGTNEKLFF	NA	TRBJ1-4	NA	TRBV28
TGTGCCAGCAGCTTCTCCGGGGAGAACATTCAGTACTTC	CASSFSGENIQYF	NA	TRBJ2-4	NA	TRBV5-4
TGTGCCAGCAGCTCTGAGCGGGGCACAGATACGCAGTATTTT	CASSSERGTDTQYF	NA	TRBJ2-3	few	TRBV5-6
TGTGCCAGCAGTGACTCGGCGGGGAGCACAGATACGCAGTATTTT	CASSDSAGSTDTQYF	NA	TRBJ2-3	few	TRBV6-4
TGTGCCAGCAGCCAGAGGGTCGGAGAGACCCAGTACTTC	CASSQRVGETQYF	NA	TRBJ2-5	NA	TRBV4-2
TGTGCCAGCAGCTTAGGAGCGGGAGGAGATGAGACCCAGTACTTC	CASSLGAGGDETQYF	TRBD2	TRBJ2-5	NA	TRBV7-9
TGTGCCAGCAGTTTAGCGGGAGCCGGCAACAATGAGCAGTTCTTC	CASSLAGAGNNEQFF	TRBD2	TRBJ2-1	few	TRBV25-1
TGTGCCAGCAGCGCCCTGGGAGGGGTCGGGGAGCTGTTTTTT	CASSALGGVGELFF	TRBD2	TRBJ2-2	NA	TRBV7-6
TGTGCCAGCAGCCCCCCCTGGAAATCCAGGGCTTACGAGCAGTACTTC	CASSPPWKSRAYEQYF	NA	TRBJ2-7	NA	TRBV7-9
TGCGCCAGCAGCTTGGAGGCCAGCGGGGAACAAGAGACCCAGTACTTC	CASSLEASGEQETQYF	TRBD2	TRBJ2-5	NA	TRBV5-1
TGTGCCAGCAGCCAAGATGCCAAAGGGGTGGGGACCGGGGAGCTGTTTTTT	CASSQDAKGVGTGELFF	NA	TRBJ2-2	NA	TRBV4-2
TGTGCCAGCAGTTCCCCAGGGACAGGCCCTTCCTACGAGCAGTACTTC	CASSSPGTGPSYEQYF	TRBD1	TRBJ2-7	NA	TRBV28
TGTGCCAGCGCCGCCAGGCAGGGGAACTATGGCTACACCTTC	CASAARQGNYGYTF	NA	TRBJ1-2	NA	TRBV11-2
TGTGCCAGTAGTAACAGGGGCAATCAGCCCCAGCATTTT	CASSNRGNQPQHF	NA	TRBJ1-5	NA	TRBV19